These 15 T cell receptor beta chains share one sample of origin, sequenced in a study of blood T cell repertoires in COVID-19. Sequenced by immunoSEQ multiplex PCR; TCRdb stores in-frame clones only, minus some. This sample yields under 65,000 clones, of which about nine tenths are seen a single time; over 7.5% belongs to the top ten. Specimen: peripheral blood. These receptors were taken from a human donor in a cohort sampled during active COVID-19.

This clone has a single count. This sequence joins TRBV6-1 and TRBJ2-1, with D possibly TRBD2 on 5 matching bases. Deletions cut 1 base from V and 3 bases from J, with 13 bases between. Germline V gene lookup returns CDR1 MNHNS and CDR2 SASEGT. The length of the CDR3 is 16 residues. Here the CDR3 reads CASSEVLASHYNEQFF. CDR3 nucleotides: TGTGCCAGCAGTGAAGTCCTAGCCTCCCACTACAATGAGCAGTTCTTC.

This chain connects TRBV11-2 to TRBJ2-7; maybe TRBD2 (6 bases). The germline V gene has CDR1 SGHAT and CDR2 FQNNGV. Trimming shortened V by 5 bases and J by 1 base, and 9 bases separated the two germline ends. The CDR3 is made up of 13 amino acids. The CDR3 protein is CASSMGLSYEQYF. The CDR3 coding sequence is TGTGCCAGCAGCATGGGACTGTCCTACGAGCAGTACTTC.

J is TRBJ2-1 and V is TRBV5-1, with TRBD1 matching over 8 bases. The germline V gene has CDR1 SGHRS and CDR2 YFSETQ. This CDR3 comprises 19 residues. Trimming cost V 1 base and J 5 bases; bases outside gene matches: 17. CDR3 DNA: TGCGCCAGCAGCTTGAAGGGCCAGGGGGCACTAACTTTGGACAATGAGCAGTTCTTC. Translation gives CASSLKGQGALTLDNEQFF. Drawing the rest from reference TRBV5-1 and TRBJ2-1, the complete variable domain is KAGVTQTPRYLIKTRGQQVTLSCSPISGHRSVSWYQQTPGQGLQFLFEYFSETQRNKGNFPGRFSGRQFSNSRSEMNVSTLELGDSALYLCASSLKGQGALTLDNEQFFGPGTRLTVL.

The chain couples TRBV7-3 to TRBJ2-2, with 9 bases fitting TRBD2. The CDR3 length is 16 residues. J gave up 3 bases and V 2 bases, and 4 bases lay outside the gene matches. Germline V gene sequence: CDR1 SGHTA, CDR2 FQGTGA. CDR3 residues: CASSLGQRGDTGELFF. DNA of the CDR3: TGTGCCAGCAGCTTAGGCCAGCGGGGGGACACCGGGGAGCTGTTTTTT.

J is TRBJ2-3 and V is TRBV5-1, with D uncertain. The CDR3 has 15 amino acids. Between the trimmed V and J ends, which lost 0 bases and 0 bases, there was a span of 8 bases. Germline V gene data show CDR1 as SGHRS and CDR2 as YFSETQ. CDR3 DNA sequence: TGCGCCAGCAGCTTGGGCGGATCGAGCACAGATACGCAGTATTTT. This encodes CASSLGGSSTDTQYF.

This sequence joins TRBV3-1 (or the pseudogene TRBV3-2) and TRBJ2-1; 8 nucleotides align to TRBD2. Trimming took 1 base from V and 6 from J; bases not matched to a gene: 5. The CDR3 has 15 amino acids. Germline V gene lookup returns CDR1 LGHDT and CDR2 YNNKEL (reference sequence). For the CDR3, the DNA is TGTGCCAGCAGCCAAGTTGCGGGGGGCTTCAATGAGCAGTTCTTC. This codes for CASSQVAGGFNEQFF.

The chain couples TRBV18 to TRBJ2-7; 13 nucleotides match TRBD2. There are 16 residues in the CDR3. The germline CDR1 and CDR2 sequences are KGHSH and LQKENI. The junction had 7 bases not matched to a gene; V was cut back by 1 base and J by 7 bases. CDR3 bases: TGTGCCAGCTCACCACAACTAGCGGGAGGGACGGGAGAGCAGTACTTC. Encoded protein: CASSPQLAGGTGEQYF.

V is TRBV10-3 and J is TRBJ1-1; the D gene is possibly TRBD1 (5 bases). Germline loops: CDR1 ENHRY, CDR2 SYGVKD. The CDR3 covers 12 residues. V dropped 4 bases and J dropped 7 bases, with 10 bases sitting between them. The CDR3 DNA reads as TGTGCCATCAGTGTGTCGACAGATGAAGCTTTCTTT. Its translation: CAISVSTDEAFF.

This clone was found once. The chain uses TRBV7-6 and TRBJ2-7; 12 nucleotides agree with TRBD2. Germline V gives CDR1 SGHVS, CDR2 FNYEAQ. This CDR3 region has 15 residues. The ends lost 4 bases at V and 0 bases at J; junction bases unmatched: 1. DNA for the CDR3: TGTGCCAGCAGCTCGGGACTAGCGGGCTCCTACGAGCAGTACTTC. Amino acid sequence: CASSSGLAGSYEQYF.

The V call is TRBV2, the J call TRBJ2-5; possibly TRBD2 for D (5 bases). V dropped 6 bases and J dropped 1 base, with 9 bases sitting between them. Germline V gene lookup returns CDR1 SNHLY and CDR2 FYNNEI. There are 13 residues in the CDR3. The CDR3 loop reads CASRRSGQETQYF. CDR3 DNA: TGTGCCAGCAGGCGCAGCGGCCAAGAGACCCAGTACTTC.

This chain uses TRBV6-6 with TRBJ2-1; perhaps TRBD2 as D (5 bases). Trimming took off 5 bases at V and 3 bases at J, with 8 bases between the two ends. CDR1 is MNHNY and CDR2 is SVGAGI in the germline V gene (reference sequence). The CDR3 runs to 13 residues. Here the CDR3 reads CASSTDYYNEQFF. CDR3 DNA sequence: TGTGCCAGCAGTACCGACTACTACAATGAGCAGTTCTTC.

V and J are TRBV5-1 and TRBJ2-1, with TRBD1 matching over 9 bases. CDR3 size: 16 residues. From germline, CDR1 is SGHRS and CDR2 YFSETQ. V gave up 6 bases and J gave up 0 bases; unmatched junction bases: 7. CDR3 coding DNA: TGCGCCAGCACGCTACAGGGGGCCCCCTCCTACAATGAGCAGTTCTTC. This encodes CASTLQGAPSYNEQFF.

The CDR3: CAWSVRVYEQYF. The CDR3 DNA follows: TGTGCCTGGAGTGTACGGGTATACGAGCAGTACTTC. The rearrangement joins TRBV30 to TRBJ2-7, with no clear D. With 0 bases removed from V and 4 bases from J, the gap between germline ends came to 7 bases. Looked up from germline, CDR1 is GTSNPN and CDR2 is SVGIG (reference sequence). This CDR3 contains 12 residues.

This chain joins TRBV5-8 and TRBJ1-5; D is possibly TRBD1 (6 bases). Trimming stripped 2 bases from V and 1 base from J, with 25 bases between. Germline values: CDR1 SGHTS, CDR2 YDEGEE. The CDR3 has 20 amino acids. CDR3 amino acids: CASSLLVFTGKDQSNQPQHF. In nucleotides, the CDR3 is TGTGCCAGCAGCTTACTTGTCTTCACAGGGAAGGATCAAAGCAATCAGCCCCAGCATTTT.

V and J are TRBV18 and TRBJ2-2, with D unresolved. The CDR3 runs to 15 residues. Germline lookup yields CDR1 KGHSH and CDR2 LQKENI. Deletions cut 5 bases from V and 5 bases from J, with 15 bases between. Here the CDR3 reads CASSDRVKSTGELFF. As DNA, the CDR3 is TGTGCCAGCTCAGATCGGGTTAAGTCGACCGGGGAGCTGTTTTTT.